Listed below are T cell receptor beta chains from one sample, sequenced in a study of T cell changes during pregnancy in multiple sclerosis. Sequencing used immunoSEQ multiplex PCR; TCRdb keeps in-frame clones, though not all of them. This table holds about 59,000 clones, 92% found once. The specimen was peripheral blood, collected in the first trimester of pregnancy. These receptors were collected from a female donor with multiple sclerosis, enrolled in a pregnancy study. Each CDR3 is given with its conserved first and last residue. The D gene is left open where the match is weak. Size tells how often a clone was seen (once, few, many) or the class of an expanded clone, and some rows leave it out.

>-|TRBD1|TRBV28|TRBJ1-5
TGTGCCGAGAAGGGACAGGTAGATGGTCAGCCCCAGCATTTT
CAEKGQVDGQPQHF
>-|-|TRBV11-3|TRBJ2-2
TGTGCCAGCAGCTCGCAGGGTCTCACCGGGGAGCTGTTTTTT
CASSSQGLTGELFF
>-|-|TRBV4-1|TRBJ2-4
TGCGCCAGCAGCCAAGATACCCACGGGGTGTCCAAAAACATTCAGTACTTC
CASSQDTHGVSKNIQYF
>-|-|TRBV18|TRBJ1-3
TGTGCCAGCTCACCCACGACCGGGAACACCATATATTTT
CASSPTTGNTIYF
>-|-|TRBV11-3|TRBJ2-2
TGTGCCAGCAGCCCCTTGGGGCTCGACGGGGAGCTGTTTTTT
CASSPLGLDGELFF
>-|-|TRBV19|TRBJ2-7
TGTGCCAGTAGCGAGGGGGGGACTTACGAGCAGTACTTC
CASSEGGTYEQYF
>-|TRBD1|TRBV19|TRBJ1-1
TGTGCCAGCGAAGGACAGGGGGATATATCGGCTTTCTTT
CASEGQGDISAFF
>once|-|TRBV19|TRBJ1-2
TGTGCCAGTAGTAATACACGCCTCGGGCAGGGGAAGGACGGCTACACCTTC
CASSNTRLGQGKDGYTF
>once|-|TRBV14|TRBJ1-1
TGTGCCAGCAGCCACGTCAGGGGTCGCACTGAAGCTTTCTTT
CASSHVRGRTEAFF
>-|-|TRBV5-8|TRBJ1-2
TGTGCCAGCAGCTTGGTTGGACGGGGGGGTGGCTACACCTTC
CASSLVGRGGGYTF
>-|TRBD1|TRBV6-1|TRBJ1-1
TGTGCCAGCCTCGGGACAGGGAGCGTTTTCACTGAAGCTTTCTTT
CASLGTGSVFTEAFF
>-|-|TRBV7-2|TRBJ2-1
TGTGCCAGCAGCTTAGCGGGAGTCCCCAGCAATGAGCAGTTCTTC
CASSLAGVPSNEQFF
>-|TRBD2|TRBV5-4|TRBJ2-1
TGTGCCAGCAGCTTGCCGCTAGCGGGACACAATGAGCAGTTCTTC
CASSLPLAGHNEQFF
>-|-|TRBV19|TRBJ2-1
TGTGCCAGTACTGAGACAGGCTACAATGAGCAGTTCTTC
CASTETGYNEQFF
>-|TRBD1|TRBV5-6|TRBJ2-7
TGTGCCAGCAGCCCTGGGGGACAGGGGTCCTACGAGCAGTACTTC
CASSPGGQGSYEQYF
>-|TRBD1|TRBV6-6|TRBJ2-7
TGTGCCAGCAGGGGGGACAGTGTGATCCACGAGCAGTACTTC
CASRGDSVIHEQYF
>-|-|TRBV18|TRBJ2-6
TGTGCCAGCTCACCAGATCCAGTCTCTGGGGCCAACGTCCTGACTTTC
CASSPDPVSGANVLTF
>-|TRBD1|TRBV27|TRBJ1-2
TGTGCCAGCAGTTTATTCTCCGGCGACAGGGTTCATGGCTACACCTTC
CASSLFSGDRVHGYTF
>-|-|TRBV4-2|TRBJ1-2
TGTGCCAGCAGCCAAGTTCGGGACAACCACTATGGCTACACCTTC
CASSQVRDNHYGYTF
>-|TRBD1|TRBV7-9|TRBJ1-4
TGTGCCAGCAGCACATTGACAGGGGGGACTAATGAAAAACTGTTTTTT
CASSTLTGGTNEKLFF
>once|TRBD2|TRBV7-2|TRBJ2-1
TGTGCCAGCAGCTTATGGGCTAGCGGGAGTGTCAATGAGCAGTTCTTC
CASSLWASGSVNEQFF
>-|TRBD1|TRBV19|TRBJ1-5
TGTGCCAGTAGTATAGTTGGACAGGGGCCTCAGCCCCAGCATTTT
CASSIVGQGPQPQHF
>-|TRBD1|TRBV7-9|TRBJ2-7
TGTGCCAGCAGCTTAGCCACAGGGGGCCGCTACGAGCAGTACTTC
CASSLATGGRYEQYF
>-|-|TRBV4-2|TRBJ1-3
TGTGCCAGCAGCCAGAGATCTGGAAACACCATATATTTT
CASSQRSGNTIYF
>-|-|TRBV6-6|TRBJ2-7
TGTGCCAGCAGTTACTCTCACTTAGGAGCCTCCTACGAGCAGTACTTC
CASSYSHLGASYEQYF
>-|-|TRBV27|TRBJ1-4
TGTGCCAGCAGTGCCAGGGGAGCAACTAATGAAAAACTGTTTTTT
CASSARGATNEKLFF
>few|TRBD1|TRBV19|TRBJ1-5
TGTGCCAGTAGTACCTGGACAGGGGGGCCCGGTCAGCCCCAGCATTTT
CASSTWTGGPGQPQHF
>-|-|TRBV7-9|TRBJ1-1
TGTGCCAGCAGCTTAGATCGAGGGGACAATGAAGCTTTCTTT
CASSLDRGDNEAFF
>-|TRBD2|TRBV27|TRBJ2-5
TGTGCCAGCAGTCCCTCCACTAGCGGGAGGGCGGAGACCCAGTACTTC
CASSPSTSGRAETQYF
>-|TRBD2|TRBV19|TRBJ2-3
TGTGCCAGTAGTATGCTAGCGGGAGGGCCAAACAAAGGGGATACGCAGTATTTT
CASSMLAGGPNKGDTQYF
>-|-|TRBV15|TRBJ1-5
TGTGCCACCAGCAGAGATGAAGGGGATCAGCCCCAGCATTTT
CATSRDEGDQPQHF
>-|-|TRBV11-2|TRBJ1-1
TGTGCCAGCAGCTCGGACAGCACGATGAACACTGAAGCTTTCTTT
CASSSDSTMNTEAFF
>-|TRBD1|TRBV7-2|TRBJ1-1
TGTGCCAGCAGCGCGAACCAGGGGGCGGCGAACACTGAAGCTTTCTTT
CASSANQGAANTEAFF
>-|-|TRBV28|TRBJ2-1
TGTGCCAGCCTCGACGCCGGGGGCTCCTACAATGAGCAGTTCTTC
CASLDAGGSYNEQFF
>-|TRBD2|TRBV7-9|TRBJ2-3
TGTGCCAGCACCCGTCCTAGCGGCAGCACAGATACGCAGTATTTT
CASTRPSGSTDTQYF
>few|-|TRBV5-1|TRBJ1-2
TGCGCCAGCAGCCCAGGGACTGGCTCCTATGGCTACACCTTC
CASSPGTGSYGYTF
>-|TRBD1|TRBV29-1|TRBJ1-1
TGCAGCGTTTCTCCACTGGGACAGGGGTTAAACACTGAAGCTTTCTTT
CSVSPLGQGLNTEAFF
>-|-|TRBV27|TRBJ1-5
TGTGCCAGCAGTTTATCAGGTCGCCGGGGAATGGGCAATCAGCCCCAGCATTTT
CASSLSGRRGMGNQPQHF
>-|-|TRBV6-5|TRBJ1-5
TGTGCCAGCAGGCCCGCGGGGGACGGCACTCAGCCCCAGCATTTT
CASRPAGDGTQPQHF
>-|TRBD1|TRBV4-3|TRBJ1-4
TGCGCCAGCAGCACCCAAACGGGACAGGGATTTGAAAAACTGTTTTTT
CASSTQTGQGFEKLFF